Listed below are T cell receptor beta chains from one sample, sequenced in a study of shared clonotypes between healthy human individuals. The protocol was immunoSEQ multiplex PCR, while the TCRdb copy is restricted to in-frame clones and leaves out a portion. Here the sample spans 1.5 million to 1.9 million clones, roughly 98% being singletons. Source material: naive CD4+ T cells sorted from blood. These TCRs come from a man younger than 40 in good health. CDR3s include the opening cysteine and the closing phenylalanine or tryptophan. The D gene is left open where the match is weak. Only part of the rows carry a size: once, few, many, or a class if the clone is expanded.

NA	TRBJ2-5	NA	TRBV7-9	TGTGCCAGCAGCTTAGTAACGGAGACCCAGTACTTC	CASSLVTETQYF
NA	TRBJ1-1	TRBD1	TRBV9	TGTGCCAGCAGCACCACCGGGACAGGGGGCTGGACTGAAGCTTTCTTT	CASSTTGTGGWTEAFF
NA	TRBJ2-7	TRBD1	TRBV7-6	TGTGCCAGCAGCTCTTATCGGACAGGGACCTACGAGCAGTACTTC	CASSSYRTGTYEQYF
NA	TRBJ2-5	TRBD2	TRBV6-6	TGTGCCAGCAACGGGGCTAGCGGCCAAGAGACCCAGTACTTC	CASNGASGQETQYF
NA	TRBJ2-4	NA	TRBV2	TGTGCCAGCAGTAGAGGGGGTACGGCCAAAAACATTCAGTACTTC	CASSRGGTAKNIQYF
once	TRBJ2-5	NA	TRBV5-3	TGTGCCAGAAGTTTTCCAAACCCGGGACCCCGTGGGGAGACCCAGTACTTC	CARSFPNPGPRGETQYF
NA	TRBJ2-1	NA	TRBV18	TGTGCCAGCTCACCACCGTCACTACCCTACAATGAGCAGTTCTTC	CASSPPSLPYNEQFF
NA	TRBJ1-5	TRBD1	TRBV28	TGTGCCAGCAGGAAGGGACAGGGAAATCAGCCCCAGCATTTT	CASRKGQGNQPQHF
NA	TRBJ2-1	NA	TRBV6-5	TGTGCCAGCAGTTACTCTAGCGGCTACAATGAGCAGTTCTTC	CASSYSSGYNEQFF
NA	TRBJ2-1	NA	TRBV18	TGTGCCAGCTTGGGGGTTAGAAGCTCCTACAATGAGCAGTTCTTC	CASLGVRSSYNEQFF
NA	TRBJ2-1	TRBD2	TRBV5-1	TGCGCCAGCAGCTTGGCAGCGGGATCCTACAATGAGCAGTTCTTC	CASSLAAGSYNEQFF
NA	TRBJ1-1	NA	TRBV6-1	TGTGCCAGCAGTCGGTACGAGAACACTGAAGCTTTCTTT	CASSRYENTEAFF
NA	TRBJ2-5	NA	TRBV4-2	TGTGCCAGCAGCCAGGAAATACAAGAGACCCAGTACTTC	CASSQEIQETQYF
NA	TRBJ2-3	NA	TRBV7-2	TGTGCCAGCAGCCGAGAGGCTTCTAGCACAGATACGCAGTATTTT	CASSREASSTDTQYF
NA	TRBJ2-5	NA	TRBV11-2	TGTGCCAGCAGCTCCGTAAGTCAGCGGATGAAGACCCAGTACTTC	CASSSVSQRMKTQYF
NA	TRBJ2-1	TRBD2	TRBV5-1	TGCGCCAGCAGTTCCGGACTAGCGGCCTACAATGAGCAGTTCTTC	CASSSGLAAYNEQFF
once	TRBJ2-7	NA	TRBV2	TGTGCCAGCAGGGAGGCGCCGGCGAGTACCTACGAGCAGTACTTC	CASREAPASTYEQYF
NA	TRBJ2-7	NA	TRBV13	TGTGCCAGCAGCTTAGGGGGCCCGATTAGGTCCCTCGAGCAGTACTTC	CASSLGGPIRSLEQYF
once	TRBJ2-3	NA	TRBV6-1	TGTGCCAGCAGGGAAAGGCCAGACTACGATATAACAGATACGCAGTATTTT	CASRERPDYDITDTQYF
once	TRBJ2-1	NA	TRBV9	TGTGCCAGCAGCCCCACAGGTCGCGGGGCAGACAATGAGCAGTTCTTC	CASSPTGRGADNEQFF
NA	TRBJ2-1	NA	TRBV5-1	TGCGCCAGCAGCTTGGGGTTGGGGGTAGTTCGATTGGATGAGCAGTTCTTC	CASSLGLGVVRLDEQFF
NA	TRBJ2-3	TRBD2	TRBV2	TGTGCCAGATCCTCCAGCGGGAGACTGTTCGATACGCAGTATTTT	CARSSSGRLFDTQYF
NA	TRBJ1-4	NA	TRBV19	TGTGCCAGTAGTATTCAGTGGGCGCAGAAAGAAAAACTGTTTTTT	CASSIQWAQKEKLFF